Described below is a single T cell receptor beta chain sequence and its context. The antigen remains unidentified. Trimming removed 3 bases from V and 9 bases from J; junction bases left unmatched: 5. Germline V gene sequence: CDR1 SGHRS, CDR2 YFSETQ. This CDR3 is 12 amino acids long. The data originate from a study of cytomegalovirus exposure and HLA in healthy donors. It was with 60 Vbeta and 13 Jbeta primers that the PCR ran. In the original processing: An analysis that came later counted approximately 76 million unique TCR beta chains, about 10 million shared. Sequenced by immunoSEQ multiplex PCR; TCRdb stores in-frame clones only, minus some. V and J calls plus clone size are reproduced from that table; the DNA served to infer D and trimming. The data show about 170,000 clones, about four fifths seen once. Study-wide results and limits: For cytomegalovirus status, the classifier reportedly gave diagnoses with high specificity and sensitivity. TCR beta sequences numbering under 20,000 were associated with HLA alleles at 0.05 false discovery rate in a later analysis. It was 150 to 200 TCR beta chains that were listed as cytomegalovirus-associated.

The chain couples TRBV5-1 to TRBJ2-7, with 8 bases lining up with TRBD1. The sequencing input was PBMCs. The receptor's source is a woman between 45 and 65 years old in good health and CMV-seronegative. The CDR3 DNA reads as TGCGCCAGCAGCTCCCAGGGGGCGGCGCAGTACTTC. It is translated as CASSSQGAAQYF.